The present TCR beta chain was sequenced within a study of OX40 agonist ivuxolimab in advanced cancers. Whole-study context: Partial responses, seen in three patients, involved one hepatocellular carcinoma and two cutaneous melanomas.

Here immunoSEQ multiplex PCR was the method, and the copy in TCRdb shows in-frame clones only, minus some. The repertoire holds over 85,000 clones, with 90% as singletons. CDR3 length equals 14 residues. Per germline, CDR1 ENHRY and CDR2 SYGVKD. Trimming took off 3 bases at V and 1 base at J, with 8 bases between the two ends. The sequences come from CD4+ or CD8+ T cells sorted from blood, collected in a trial of the OX40 agonist ivuxolimab. The rearrangement joins TRBV10-3 to TRBJ2-3, with no clear D. The TCR originated in an adult with an advanced solid tumor such as melanoma, head and neck, liver or kidney cancer. CDR3 sequence reads: CAISDLVGTDTQYF. The CDR3 DNA reads TGTGCCATCAGTGATTTGGTGGGCACAGATACGCAGTATTTT.